Reported below is one T cell receptor beta chain. This sample was included in a study of shared clonotypes between healthy human individuals. This CDR3 comprises 17 residues. Germline CDR1 reads WSHSY; CDR2 reads SAAADI. V lost 2 bases, J lost 3 bases, and 5 bases stayed unmatched. TCRdb keeps only in-frame clones here, not all; method: immunoSEQ multiplex PCR. The sample lists about 980,000 clones; about 80% were seen once. The V call is TRBV10-2, the J call TRBJ2-3, with 13 bases matching TRBD2. Sequenced sample: memory CD4+ T cells sorted from blood. Described subset: CD45RA-negative fraction. The clonotype comes from a man aged 18 to 30 in good health. CDR3 residues: CASSETSGGVSTDTQYF. Here the CDR3 DNA reads TGCGCCAGCAGTGAGACTAGCGGGGGGGTCTCTACAGATACGCAGTATTTT.